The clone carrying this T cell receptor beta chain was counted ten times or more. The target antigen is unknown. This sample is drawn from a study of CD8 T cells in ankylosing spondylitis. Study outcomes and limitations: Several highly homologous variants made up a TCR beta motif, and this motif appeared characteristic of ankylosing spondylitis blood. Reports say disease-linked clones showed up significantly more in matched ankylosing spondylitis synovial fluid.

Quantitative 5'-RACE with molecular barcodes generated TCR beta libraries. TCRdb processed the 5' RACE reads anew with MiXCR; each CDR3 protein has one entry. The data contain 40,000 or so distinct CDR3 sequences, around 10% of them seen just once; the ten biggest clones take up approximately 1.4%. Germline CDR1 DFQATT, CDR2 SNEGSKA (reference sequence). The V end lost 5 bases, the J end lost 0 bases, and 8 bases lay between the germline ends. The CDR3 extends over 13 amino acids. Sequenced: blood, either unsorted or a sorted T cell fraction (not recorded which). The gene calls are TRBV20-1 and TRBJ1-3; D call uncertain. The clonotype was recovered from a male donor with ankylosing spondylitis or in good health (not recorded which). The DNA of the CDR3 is TGCAGTGCTGGGCCGAGCTCTGGAAACACCATATATTTT. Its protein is CSAGPSSGNTIYF.